This TCR beta chain was recovered during a study of shared clonotypes between healthy human individuals (dated by TCRdb to the early 2020s). In the study overall: The cohort included a few men and a couple of women between 18 and 49 years of age. For each donor, three plates each were used for CD4 naive and CD4 memory, two plates were used for CD8 naive, and one plate was used for CD8 memory. The study deeply sequenced blood TCR repertoires of several healthy adults to estimate repertoire size and the extent of clonotype sharing between individuals. Different laboratories and diverse techniques were used to prepare libraries and sequence TCR repertoires, to increase sequencing depth and limit assay-specific biases. Per donor, leukapheresis produced somewhere between about 0.94 and 9 billion PBMCs. Overall results and qualifications from the work: Sampling was limited to blood, and TCR repertoires in tissue likely differ from TCR repertoires in blood. Higher generation probabilities were observed for clonotypes shared by all four sorted-subset donors than for non-shared clonotypes. When a few donors were compared, the shared fraction of clonotypes was approximately 5% for naive CD4, less than 4% for naive CD8, more than 2% for memory CD4, and 0.35% to 0.5% for memory CD8. Pairwise subsampling indicated that sequencing depth was expected to affect the degree of clonotype sharing among donors. Larger estimated clonotype richness was generally found for naive subsets than for memory subsets. The genetic and exposure-history diversity represented was limited by the small number of donors. Incomplete sequencing was indicated by rarefaction of sorted-subset datasets, despite the large sequencing depth.

CDR1 and CDR2, per the germline V gene, are SGHVS and FQNEAQ. V and J lose 3 bases and 3 bases, and a span of 9 bases separates them. The CDR3 covers 13 residues, taking in both the cysteine and the phenylalanine. CDR3 DNA is the only sequence kept; it has 39 bases, read in frame from the first base. The donors were healthy, HIV-negative adults who had no recently reported acute infections or vaccinations. Every donor was a Caucasian adult residing in Nashville, Tennessee, USA. Magnetic negative selection was used to enrich CD4+ T cells, after which naive cells were positively selected on CD45RA and the negative fraction became the memory subset. Blood was obtained by leukapheresis, after which PBMCs were separated by Ficoll-Histopaque density gradient centrifugation and cryopreserved in liquid nitrogen vapor phase. Analytical flow cytometry was used to check the purity and quantity of each magnetically sorted T cell population. Genomic DNA was isolated from each sorted fraction and quantified by UV absorbance on a Nanodrop 2000c.

Details on this clone: Its cognate antigen has yet to be identified. No qualities accompany the bases; no much larger clone lies one base away.

Using the deep immunoSEQ assay, TCR CDR3 regions were amplified from genomic DNA by multiplex PCR. Extracted genomic DNA from each cell subset was distributed evenly across all wells of several immunoSEQ 96-well plates, and each plate was treated as a replicate. For sorted subsets, approximately 190 ng of genomic DNA, equivalent to 25,000 to 30,000 T cell genomes, went into each replicate PCR. Purified libraries were quantified with a Qubit 3.0 fluorometer, sized on a Bioanalyzer 2100, and re-quantified with the KAPA Library Quantification kit. Every immunoSEQ 96-well plate was sequenced on a dedicated single-read 150-cycle Illumina NextSeq 550 flow cell. Per the authors' processing: The immunoSEQ output contained only junctional sequences without quality scores, so filtering could not match that applied to full-length reads. To assign V/J genes and CDR3, sequences were annotated against IMGT germline references using PyIR, a Python wrapper for IgBLAST v1.9. Reads with weak V/J assignments (E-value above 1e-6), missing CDR3, stop codons, out-of-frame junctions, or ambiguous translated residues were removed. V3J clonotypes were defined as sequences sharing an identical inferred V gene, J gene, and CDR3 amino acid sequence. The percentage overlap between two repertoires was calculated by dividing the number of shared unique clonotypes by the size of the smaller repertoire. RTK rarefaction, the Chao1 estimator, and Recon v2.1 estimates of unobserved clonotypes were used to assess repertoire richness. Generation probabilities for all TCRbeta clonotypes obtained by the gDNA method from a handful of donors were computed using OLGA. TCRdb's version of the immuneACCESS table is confined to in-frame rearrangements and falls short of the full clone set. An unresolved V gene accounts for under half of the shortfall where checked; the remainder is of unknown origin. That table furnishes V, J and clone size, whereas the DNA furnished D and trimming. The sample table holds 2 million to 2.5 million clones, of which approximately 95% were seen once. The ten largest clones take up 0.1% to 0.15% of the sample.

Recombination linked TRBV7-8 to TRBJ2-7; TRBD1 is possibly the D segment (6 matching bases). Sequencing used naive CD4+ T cells sorted from blood. The label giving this sample's cell subset or site can be read as: CD45RA+ positively selected. The TCR comes from a man between 18 and 29 years old in good health. The DNA sequence is given as TGTGCCAGCAGCTTGAACAGGGTCTACGAGCAGTACTTC. This yields the protein CASSLNRVYEQYF.